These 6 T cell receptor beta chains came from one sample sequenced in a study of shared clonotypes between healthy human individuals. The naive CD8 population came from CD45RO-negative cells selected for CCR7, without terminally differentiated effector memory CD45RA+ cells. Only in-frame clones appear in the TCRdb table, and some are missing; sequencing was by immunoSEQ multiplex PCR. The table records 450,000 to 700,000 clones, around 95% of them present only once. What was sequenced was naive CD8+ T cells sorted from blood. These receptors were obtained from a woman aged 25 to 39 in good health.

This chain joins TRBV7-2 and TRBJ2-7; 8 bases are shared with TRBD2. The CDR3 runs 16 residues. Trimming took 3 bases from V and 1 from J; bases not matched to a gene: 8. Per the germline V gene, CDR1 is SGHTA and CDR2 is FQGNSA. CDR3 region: CASSFPPSGPSYEQYF. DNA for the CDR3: TGTGCCAGCAGCTTCCCCCCTAGCGGGCCTTCCTACGAGCAGTACTTC. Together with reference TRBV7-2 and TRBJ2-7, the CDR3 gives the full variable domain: GAGVSQSPSNKVTEKGKDVELRCDPISGHTALYWYRQSLGQGLEFLIYFQGNSAPDKSGLPSDRFSAERTGGSVSTLTIQRTQQEDSAVYLCASSFPPSGPSYEQYFGPGTRLTVT.

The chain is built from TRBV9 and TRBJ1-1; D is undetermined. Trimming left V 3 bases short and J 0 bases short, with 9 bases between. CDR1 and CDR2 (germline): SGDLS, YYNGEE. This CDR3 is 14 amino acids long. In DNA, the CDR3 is TGTGCCAGCAGCGCGGACGGGATGAACACTGAAGCTTTCTTT. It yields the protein CASSADGMNTEAFF.

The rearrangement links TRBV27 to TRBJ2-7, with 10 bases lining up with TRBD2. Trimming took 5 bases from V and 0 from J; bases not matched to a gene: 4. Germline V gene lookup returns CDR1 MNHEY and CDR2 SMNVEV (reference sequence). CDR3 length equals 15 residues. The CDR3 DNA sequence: TGTGCCAGCAGTCCGTCTAGCGGGAGCTCCTACGAGCAGTACTTC. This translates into CASSPSSGSSYEQYF.

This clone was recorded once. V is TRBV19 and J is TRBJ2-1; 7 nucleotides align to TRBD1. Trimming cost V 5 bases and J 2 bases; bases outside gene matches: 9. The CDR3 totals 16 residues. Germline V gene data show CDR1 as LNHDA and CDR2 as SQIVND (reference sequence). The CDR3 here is CASSAKGQDPYNEQFF. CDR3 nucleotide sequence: TGTGCCAGTAGTGCAAAAGGACAGGATCCCTACAATGAGCAGTTCTTC.

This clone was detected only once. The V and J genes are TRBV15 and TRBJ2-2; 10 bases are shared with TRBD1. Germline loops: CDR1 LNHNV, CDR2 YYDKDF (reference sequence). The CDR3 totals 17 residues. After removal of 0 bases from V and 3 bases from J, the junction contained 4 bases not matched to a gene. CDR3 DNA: TGTGCCACCAGCAGAGATATGGGACAGGGGCACACCGGGGAGCTGTTTTTT. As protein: CATSRDMGQGHTGELFF.

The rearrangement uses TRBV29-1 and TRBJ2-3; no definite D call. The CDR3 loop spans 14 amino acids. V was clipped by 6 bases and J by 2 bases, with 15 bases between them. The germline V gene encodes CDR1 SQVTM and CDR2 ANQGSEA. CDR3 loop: CSVQDGYLTDTQYF. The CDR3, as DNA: TGCAGCGTCCAGGACGGTTATCTCACAGATACGCAGTATTTT.